This is a list of T cell receptor beta chains from one sample in a study of blood T cells in healthy people across ages. TCRdb independently ran MiXCR on the 5' RACE reads; one entry per CDR3 protein. The sample has 1,500,000 or so distinct CDR3 sequences, 45% to 70% seen once. Sequencing was carried out using blood. Every receptor here comes from a man aged 18 to 29 in good health. The CDR3 runs from the conserved cysteine through the conserved F or W. D genes are given only for firm matches. Expanded clones are given a class, and other clones once, few, many or no size at all.

>TRBJ1-2|TRBV15|-|-
CATSGIYTPQLYGYTF
TGTGCCACCAGCGGGATATACACCCCACAACTCTATGGCTACACCTTC
>TRBJ2-1|TRBV4-3|-|-
CASSQDSQWEDEQFF
TGCGCCAGCAGCCAAGATTCCCAGTGGGAGGATGAGCAGTTCTTC
>TRBJ1-2|TRBV20-1|-|-
CSARDLSANYGYTF
TGCAGTGCTAGAGATTTATCGGCGAACTATGGCTACACCTTC
>TRBJ2-5|TRBV21-1|-|-
CASRGDPWTYQETQYF
TGTGCCAGCAGGGGGGACCCTTGGACGTACCAAGAGACCCAGTACTTC
>TRBJ2-3|TRBV6-2/TRBV6-3|-|-
CASSYVGAQYF
TGTGCCAGCAGTTACGTCGGTGCGCAGTATTTT
>TRBJ1-5|TRBV20-1|-|-
CSASGYIGQPQHF
TGCAGTGCCTCGGGGTATATTGGTCAGCCCCAGCATTTT
>TRBJ2-1|TRBV2|-|-
CASSVASVDNEQFF
TGTGCCAGCAGTGTGGCTAGCGTCGACAATGAGCAGTTCTTC
>TRBJ2-6|TRBV5-6|-|-
CASSEFSVSGANVLTF
TGTGCCAGCAGTGAATTTTCGGTGTCTGGGGCCAACGTCCTGACTTTC
>TRBJ1-4|TRBV24-1|-|-
CATSIGRKASEKLFF
TGTGCCACCAGTATCGGACGAAAGGCTAGTGAAAAACTGTTTTTT
>TRBJ2-1|TRBV29-1|-|few
CSVLPYNNEQFF
TGCAGCGTTTTACCCTATAACAATGAGCAGTTCTTC
>TRBJ1-1|TRBV28|-|-
CASSSWSTEAFF
TGTGCCAGCAGCAGTTGGAGCACTGAAGCTTTCTTT
>TRBJ1-2|TRBV10-3|-|few
CAINSGGMSYTF
TGTGCCATAAACTCCGGAGGGATGAGCTACACCTTC
>TRBJ2-7|TRBV20-1|-|-
CSVGQLSYEQYF
TGCAGCGTTGGACAGCTGTCCTACGAGCAGTACTTC
>TRBJ2-3|TRBV20-1|TRBD2|many
CSASGGGTDTQYF
TGCAGTGCTAGCGGGGGGGGCACAGATACGCAGTATTTT
>TRBJ2-4|TRBV20-1|TRBD2|-
CSAKRGGSKNIQYF
TGCAGTGCAAAGCGGGGGGGCTCCAAAAACATTCAGTACTTC
>TRBJ2-3|TRBV3-1|-|few
CASNTGLHTDTQYF
TGTGCCAGCAACACGGGACTTCACACAGATACGCAGTATTTT
>TRBJ2-1|TRBV11-2|TRBD2|-
CASSLDWASGGNEQFF
TGTGCCAGCAGCTTAGATTGGGCTAGCGGGGGGAATGAGCAGTTCTTC
>TRBJ2-6|TRBV30|-|-
CAWVRLGGANVLTF
TGTGCCTGGGTTAGGTTGGGTGGGGCCAACGTCCTGACTTTC
>TRBJ2-1|TRBV7-8|TRBD2|-
CASSPGTTSQQFF
TGTGCCAGCAGCCCAGGGACTACTAGCCAGCAGTTCTTC
>TRBJ1-2|TRBV10-3|TRBD1|-
CAINRDRANYGYTF
TGTGCCATCAATCGGGACAGGGCTAACTATGGCTACACCTTC
>TRBJ2-3|TRBV6-5|-|-
CATGGGDTQYF
TGTGCCACCGGTGGGGGAGATACGCAGTATTTT
>TRBJ2-2|TRBV20-1|-|-
CSARTTPNTGELFF
TGCAGTGCGCGGACTACCCCGAACACCGGGGAGCTGTTTTTT
>TRBJ2-7|TRBV29-1|-|-
CSVEDSYRGGTYEQYF
TGCAGCGTTGAAGATAGTTACAGGGGGGGTACCTACGAGCAGTACTTC
>TRBJ2-3|TRBV12-3/TRBV12-4|-|-
CASSRTVADTQYF
TGTGCCAGCAGTCGGACAGTGGCAGATACGCAGTATTTT
>TRBJ1-2|TRBV4-1|-|-
CASSPESGRVVRNGYTF
TGCGCCAGCAGCCCAGAGTCCGGCAGGGTGGTTCGAAATGGCTACACCTTC
>TRBJ1-4|TRBV6-6|-|-
CASSYRDHNEKLFF
TGTGCCAGCAGTTACAGGGACCATAATGAAAAACTGTTTTTT
>TRBJ1-1|TRBV2|-|-
CASSVIQGNTEAFF
TGTGCCAGCAGCGTCATCCAGGGGAACACTGAAGCTTTCTTT
>TRBJ1-1|TRBV7-2|-|-
CASDPNEAFF
TGTGCCAGCGACCCTAATGAAGCTTTCTTT
>TRBJ2-1|TRBV20-1|-|few
CSASGLLGNEQFF
TGCAGTGCTAGTGGTCTCCTCGGCAATGAGCAGTTCTTC
>TRBJ2-1|TRBV10-3|TRBD1|few
CAISSGTGKDEQFF
TGTGCCATCAGCTCCGGGACAGGGAAGGATGAGCAGTTCTTC
>TRBJ2-1|TRBV3-1|-|-
CASTSSHNEQFF
TGTGCCAGCACCTCTAGCCACAATGAGCAGTTCTTC
>TRBJ2-3|TRBV6-5|TRBD1|-
CASSYWTGTADTQYF
TGTGCCAGCAGTTATTGGACAGGGACAGCAGATACGCAGTATTTT
>TRBJ2-4|TRBV7-2|-|-
CASSTGGAGKNIQYF
TGTGCCAGCAGCACCGGGGGCGCGGGCAAAAACATTCAGTACTTC